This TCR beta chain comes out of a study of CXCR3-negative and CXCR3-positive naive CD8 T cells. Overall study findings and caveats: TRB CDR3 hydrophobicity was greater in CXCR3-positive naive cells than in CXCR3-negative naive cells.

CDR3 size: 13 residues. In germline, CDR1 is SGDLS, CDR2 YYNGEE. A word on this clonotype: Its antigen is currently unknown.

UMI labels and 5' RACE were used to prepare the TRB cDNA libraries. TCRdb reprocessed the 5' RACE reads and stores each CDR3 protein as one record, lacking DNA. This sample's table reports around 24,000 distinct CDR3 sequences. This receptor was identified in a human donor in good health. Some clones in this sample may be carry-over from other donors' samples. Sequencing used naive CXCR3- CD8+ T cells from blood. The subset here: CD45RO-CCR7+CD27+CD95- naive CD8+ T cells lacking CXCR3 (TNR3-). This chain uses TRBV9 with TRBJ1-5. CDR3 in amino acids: CASSAQDNQPQHF.